The clone carrying this TCR beta chain has more than one count but fewer than ten. The same CDR3 is also encoded by other DNA sequences in this sample. The data stem from a study of blood T cell repertoires in COVID-19. Germline values: CDR1 SGHRS, CDR2 YFSETQ. The CDR3 runs 15 residues. V gave up 0 bases and J gave up 7 bases; unmatched junction bases: 5. Sequencing used immunoSEQ multiplex PCR; TCRdb keeps in-frame clones, though not all of them. The sample includes under 300,000 clones, roughly 88% of them seen just once. The chain has TRBV5-1 and TRBJ2-1, with TRBD1 matching 9 bases. The specimen sequenced was peripheral blood. The sequence came from a woman aged 40 to 55 who had recovered from COVID-19. CDR3 in amino acids: CASSLEGQGNNEQFF. In DNA, the CDR3 is TGCGCCAGCAGCTTGGAGGGACAGGGTAATAATGAGCAGTTCTTC.